This record concerns one T cell receptor (beta chain) sequence. This specimen belongs to a study of shared clonotypes between healthy human individuals. Across the whole study: CD4 naive and CD4 memory each took three plates per donor, while CD8 naive took two and CD8 memory one.

Produced via immunoSEQ multiplex PCR; TCRdb's table is partial and in-frame only. The sample has 2 million to 2.5 million clones, under 97% seen once. The source material was naive CD4+ T cells sorted from blood. Described subset: CD45RA+ positively selected. The origin of this receptor is a young man in good health.

In DNA, the CDR3 is TGTGCCATCAGTGTGGGCGGGAGCGCATACGAGCAGTACTTC. Its translation: CAISVGGSAYEQYF. The chain has TRBV10-3 and TRBJ2-7, with TRBD2 matching over 7 bases. Germline loops: CDR1 ENHRY, CDR2 SYGVKD. The CDR3 spans 14 residues. The J segment lost 4 bases and the V segment lost 4 bases, leaving 7 bases of the junction unmatched.